One T cell receptor beta chain is described in this entry. This specimen belongs to a study of blood T cell repertoires in COVID-19. The wider study: Sources were T cells, B-cell-depleted T cells, or PBMCs; the material itself was cDNA or gDNA.

CDR1 and CDR2 (germline): MNHNY, SVGAGI (reference sequence). The CDR3 is 16 residues long. Trimming stripped 5 bases from V and 4 bases from J, with 18 bases between. Patients of the Seattle cohort, enrolled during active infection, were followed longitudinally. Using immunoSEQ multiplex PCR, the repertoire was profiled, and TCRdb retains in-frame clones only, with some absent. The data contain fewer than 250,000 clones, about 82% of them singletons. The chain recombines TRBV6-6 with TRBJ2-1, with D perhaps TRBD1 (6 bases). Sequencing used peripheral blood. This clonotype was sampled from a woman older than 75 with COVID-19, enrolled during active disease. CDR3 DNA: TGTGCCAGCAGTGGCCAACGACAGGCACTATACAATGAGCAGTTCTTC. Its translation: CASSGQRQALYNEQFF.